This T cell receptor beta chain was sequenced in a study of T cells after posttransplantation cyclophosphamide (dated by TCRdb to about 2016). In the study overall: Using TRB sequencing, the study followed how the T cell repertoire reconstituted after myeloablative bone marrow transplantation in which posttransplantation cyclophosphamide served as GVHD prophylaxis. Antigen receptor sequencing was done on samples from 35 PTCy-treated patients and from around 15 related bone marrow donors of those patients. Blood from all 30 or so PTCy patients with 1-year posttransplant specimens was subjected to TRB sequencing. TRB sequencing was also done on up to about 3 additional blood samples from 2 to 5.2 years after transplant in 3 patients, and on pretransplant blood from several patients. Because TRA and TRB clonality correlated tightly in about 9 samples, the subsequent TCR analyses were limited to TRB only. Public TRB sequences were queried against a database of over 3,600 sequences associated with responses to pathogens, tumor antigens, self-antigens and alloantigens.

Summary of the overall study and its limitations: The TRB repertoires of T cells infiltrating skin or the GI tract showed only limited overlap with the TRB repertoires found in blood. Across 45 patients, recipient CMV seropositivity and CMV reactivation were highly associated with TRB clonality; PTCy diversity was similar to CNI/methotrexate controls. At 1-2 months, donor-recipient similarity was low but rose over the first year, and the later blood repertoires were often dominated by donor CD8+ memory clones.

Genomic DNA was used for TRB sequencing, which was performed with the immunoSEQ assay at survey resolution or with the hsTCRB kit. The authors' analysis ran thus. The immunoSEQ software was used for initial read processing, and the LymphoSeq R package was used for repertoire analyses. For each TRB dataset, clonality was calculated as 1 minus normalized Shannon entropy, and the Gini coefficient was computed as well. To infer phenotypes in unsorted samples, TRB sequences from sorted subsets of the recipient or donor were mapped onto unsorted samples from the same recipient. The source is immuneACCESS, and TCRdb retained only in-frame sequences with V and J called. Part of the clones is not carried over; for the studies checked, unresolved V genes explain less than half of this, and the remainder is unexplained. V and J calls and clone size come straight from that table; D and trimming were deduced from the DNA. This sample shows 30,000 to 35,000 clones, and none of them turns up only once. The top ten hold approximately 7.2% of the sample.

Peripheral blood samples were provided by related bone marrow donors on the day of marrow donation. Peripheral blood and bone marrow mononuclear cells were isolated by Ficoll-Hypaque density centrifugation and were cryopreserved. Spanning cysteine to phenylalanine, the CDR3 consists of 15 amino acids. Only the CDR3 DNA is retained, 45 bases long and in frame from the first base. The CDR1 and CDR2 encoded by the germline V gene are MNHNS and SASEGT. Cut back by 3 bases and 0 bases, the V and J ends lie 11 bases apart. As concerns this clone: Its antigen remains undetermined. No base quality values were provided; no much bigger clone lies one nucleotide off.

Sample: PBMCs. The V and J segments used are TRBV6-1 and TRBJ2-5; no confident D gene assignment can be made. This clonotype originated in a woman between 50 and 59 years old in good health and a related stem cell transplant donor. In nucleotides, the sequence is TGTGCCAGCAGTGAGCTAGACTGGTACCAAGAGACCCAGTACTTC. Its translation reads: CASSELDWYQETQYF.